The present T cell receptor (beta chain) was sequenced within a study of beta chain features in type 1 diabetes. Whole-study context: The patients were much like the healthy donors in age, gender and cell yields. Regarding the study as a whole: A cDNA-based sequencing approach could over-represent cells with high TCR expression. The naive, central memory and Treg TCRB repertoires looked more alike in patients than they did in healthy donors.

This clone was seen a few times. Its antigen is unidentified. Sequenced material consisted of expressed TCRB transcripts (all of the isolated RNA was reverse transcribed). Here immunoSEQ multiplex PCR was the method, and the copy in TCRdb shows in-frame clones only, minus some. The repertoire holds roughly 150,000 clones, 11% seen once, with roughly 2% in the top ten. V dropped 4 bases and J dropped 7 bases, with 20 bases sitting between them. The CDR3 is made up of 15 amino acids. CDR1 and CDR2 from the germline V gene are SQVTM and ANQGSEA. Each of the CD4+ naive, central memory, regulatory and stem cell-like memory populations was sorted via CD45RO/CCR7/CD25/CD127/CD95/CD27.

The clonotype comes from a man aged 18 to 35 in good health. The rearrangement uses TRBV29-1 and TRBJ2-4; TRBD1 is a possible D gene (7 bases). The source material was central memory CD4+ T cells from blood. The DNA for the CDR3 is TGCAGCGTTGTGGAGGGTGGAGGGGGCTTGAACATTCAGTACTTC. This encodes CSVVEGGGGLNIQYF.